This T cell receptor (beta chain) was profiled in a study of T cells after yellow fever vaccination. Across the study: Fractions low in cell number were prepared with SMART-Seq v4 Ultra Low Input.

The authors made TCR cDNA by 5'RACE template switching, adding a universal primer site and UMIs. TCRdb processed the 5' RACE reads anew with MiXCR; each CDR3 protein has one entry. The data contain under 500,000 distinct CDR3 sequences, 15% to 20% of them singletons. This clonotype has more than one count but fewer than ten. Its antigen is undetermined. Germline CDR1 reads MNHEY; CDR2 reads SVGAGI. The CDR3 has 16 residues. Trimming cost V 4 bases and J 0 bases, with 13 bases left between them. Whole-study results and caveats: Post-booster repertoires contained most primary-vaccination clones again (roughly 96% CD4, approximately 88% CD8).

Here the sequenced sample was PBMCs, taken before the yellow fever booster vaccination. The chain links TRBV6-5 to TRBJ1-3; D possibly corresponds to TRBD1 (5 bases). The sequence was obtained from a man between 18 and 29 years old who received the YFV17D yellow fever vaccine. The CDR3 region is CASSSGDGHSGNTIYF. CDR3 nucleotides: TGTGCCAGCAGTTCGGGGGACGGGCACTCTGGAAACACCATATATTTT.